This is a list of T cell receptor beta chains from one sample in a study of blood T cell repertoires in COVID-19. TCRdb's copy holds only in-frame clones and misses some; the assay was immunoSEQ multiplex PCR. The data contain 120,000 or so clones, about 86% of them singletons. The specimen was peripheral blood. These receptors were collected from a woman aged 50 to 60 with acute or convalescent COVID-19. Each CDR3 is given with its conserved first and last residue. A D gene is named only where the DNA matches it firmly. Not every row has a clone size; where given, it reads once, few, many or a size class.

TRBD1,.,TRBJ2-3,TRBV14,CASSHTGEPTDTQYF,TGTGCCAGCAGCCACACAGGGGAACCCACAGATACGCAGTATTTT
.,.,TRBJ2-3,TRBV6-6,CASSLPGDTQYF,TGTGCCAGCAGTCTACCGGGGGATACGCAGTATTTT
TRBD1,once,TRBJ1-1,TRBV5-1,CASRQGVNTEAFF,TGCGCCAGTCGACAGGGCGTGAACACTGAAGCTTTCTTT
.,.,TRBJ1-5,TRBV6-5,CASREGKSNQPQHF,TGTGCCAGCAGGGAGGGAAAAAGCAATCAGCCCCAGCATTTT
.,.,TRBJ1-1,TRBV29-1,CSVDRGPMNTEAFF,TGCAGCGTTGACAGGGGCCCCATGAACACTGAAGCTTTCTTT
.,.,TRBJ2-7,TRBV3-1/TRBV3-2,CASSQASYEQYF,TGTGCCAGCAGCCAGGCCTCCTACGAGCAGTACTTC
.,.,TRBJ1-2,TRBV6-1,CASSEPKIGYTF,TGTGCCAGCAGTGAACCAAAAATTGGCTACACCTTC
TRBD1,.,TRBJ2-7,TRBV7-8,CASSLARQGRGEQYF,TGTGCCAGCAGCTTAGCGCGACAGGGACGGGGCGAGCAGTACTTC
TRBD2,.,TRBJ2-1,TRBV5-1,CASSPMRGAGDEQFF,TGCGCCAGCAGCCCCATGCGGGGGGCCGGGGATGAGCAGTTCTTC
.,.,TRBJ1-4,TRBV5-5,CASSLGSGAANEKLFF,TGTGCCAGCAGCTTAGGGTCGGGAGCGGCTAATGAAAAACTGTTTTTT
.,once,TRBJ1-3,TRBV18,CASSPREAGGSSGNTIYF,TGTGCCAGCTCACCACGGGAAGCAGGAGGTAGTTCTGGAAACACCATATATTTT
TRBD1,once,TRBJ1-1,TRBV28,CASRLTGERNTEAFF,TGTGCCAGCAGGTTGACAGGGGAGCGGAACACTGAAGCTTTCTTT
.,.,TRBJ1-1,TRBV7-9,CASSLAHRQGTEAFF,TGTGCCAGCAGCTTAGCCCACCGCCAGGGTACTGAAGCTTTCTTT
TRBD1,.,TRBJ1-5,TRBV4-1,CASSQVRTGVNQPQHF,TGCGCCAGCAGCCAAGTGAGGACAGGGGTCAATCAGCCCCAGCATTTT
TRBD1,.,TRBJ1-1,TRBV7-8,CASSLEGAVTEAFF,TGTGCCAGCAGCTTAGAGGGGGCAGTCACTGAAGCTTTCTTT
.,.,TRBJ1-1,TRBV27,CASSFVRQANTEAFF,TGTGCCAGCAGTTTTGTCCGACAGGCAAACACTGAAGCTTTCTTT
.,.,TRBJ1-5,TRBV12-3/TRBV12-4,CASSLRGPQHF,TGTGCCAGCAGTTTAAGGGGGCCCCAGCATTTT
TRBD1,.,TRBJ1-1,TRBV5-1,CASSLQTGVNTEAFF,TGCGCCAGCAGCTTACAGACAGGGGTTAACACTGAAGCTTTCTTT
TRBD1,.,TRBJ2-3,TRBV5-1,CASSLDTGQGADTQYF,TGCGCCAGCAGCTTGGATACAGGACAGGGTGCAGATACGCAGTATTTT
.,.,TRBJ2-2,TRBV29-1,CSARLGPGGELFF,TGCAGCGCGAGACTAGGACCGGGCGGGGAGCTGTTTTTT
.,.,TRBJ1-1,TRBV28,CASSSPPGMAFF,TGTGCCAGCAGTTCCCCCCCGGGGATGGCTTTCTTT
.,.,TRBJ1-1,TRBV12-3/TRBV12-4,CASITSGNTEAFF,TGTGCCAGCATCACGTCAGGGAACACTGAAGCTTTCTTT
.,.,TRBJ1-2,TRBV14,CASSQEAGANYGYTF,TGTGCCAGCAGCCAAGAGGCCGGGGCTAACTATGGCTACACCTTC
.,.,TRBJ1-1,TRBV5-1,CASTGETGTFF,TGCGCCAGCACTGGGGAGACGGGGACTTTCTTT
.,.,TRBJ2-7,TRBV18,CASSLRDIPGYEQYF,TGTGCCAGCTCACTTCGGGACATTCCAGGCTACGAGCAGTACTTC
.,once,TRBJ2-1,TRBV30,CAWTTGSAYNEQFF,TGTGCCTGGACCACAGGGTCCGCCTACAATGAGCAGTTCTTC
TRBD1,.,TRBJ1-6,TRBV28,CASSFDGTGNSPLHF,TGTGCCAGCAGTTTTGACGGGACAGGGAATTCACCCCTCCACTTT
.,once,TRBJ1-3,TRBV28,CASLRGTGNTIYF,TGTGCCAGTCTACGGGGTACTGGAAACACCATATATTTT
TRBD2,.,TRBJ2-3,TRBV7-3,CASSLRASGGTSTDTQYF,TGTGCCAGCAGCTTACGGGCTAGCGGGGGAACTAGCACAGATACGCAGTATTTT
TRBD1,.,TRBJ2-7,TRBV5-4,CASSHQDRAYEQYF,TGTGCCAGCAGCCATCAGGACAGGGCCTACGAGCAGTACTTC
.,.,TRBJ1-2,TRBV11-2,CASSLAGGASFYGYTF,TGTGCCAGCAGCCTAGCTGGGGGGGCGAGTTTCTATGGCTACACCTTC
.,.,TRBJ2-6,TRBV11-3,CASSAGERASSGANVLTF,TGTGCCAGCAGCGCCGGGGAGCGGGCCTCCTCTGGGGCCAACGTCCTGACTTTC
.,.,TRBJ1-2,TRBV5-1,CASSLAESYYGYTF,TGCGCCAGCAGCTTGGCCGAAAGCTACTATGGCTACACCTTC
TRBD2,.,TRBJ2-3,TRBV9,CASSPLARGDTDTQYF,TGTGCCAGCAGCCCACTAGCTCGGGGGGACACAGATACGCAGTATTTT
.,few,TRBJ1-6,TRBV5-4,CAVRGLHNSPLHF,TGTGCCGTTCGGGGATTACATAATTCACCCCTCCACTTT
TRBD1,once,TRBJ1-5,TRBV18,CASKQGAGQPQHF,TGTGCCAGTAAACAGGGGGCAGGGCAGCCCCAGCATTTT
TRBD1,few,TRBJ1-5,TRBV25-1,CASRGQGGNQPQHF,TGTGCCAGCAGAGGACAGGGTGGCAATCAGCCCCAGCATTTT
TRBD1,.,TRBJ1-5,TRBV9,CASSRDRDQPQHF,TGTGCCAGCAGTAGAGACAGGGATCAGCCCCAGCATTTT
.,once,TRBJ1-3,TRBV30,CAWTIASSGNTIYF,TGTGCCTGGACAATAGCGAGCTCTGGAAACACCATATATTTT
.,.,TRBJ1-5,TRBV29-1,CSVGENSNQPQHF,TGCAGCGTTGGGGAGAATAGCAATCAGCCCCAGCATTTT